This T cell receptor (beta chain) stems from a study of cytomegalovirus exposure and HLA in healthy donors (dated by TCRdb to about 2017). Broadly, across the study: An earlier analysis of about 560 of the donors reported approximately 300 Gb of sequence data and 90 million to 120 million unique TCR beta sequences obtained from roughly 170 million T cells. An earlier analysis of roughly 580 of the donors used high-throughput TCR beta sequencing to judge whether each TCR beta V gene segment behaved as functional or pseudogenic. Along with the roughly 670-subject first cohort, a separate validation cohort of approximately 110 different subjects was used. In a later analysis, previously published TCR beta repertoires from 670 or so donors were re-analyzed and high-resolution HLA genotyping was added so that TCR occurrence patterns could be studied. Four to six DR-DQ haplotypes were handled as single units for association and clustering, since linkage in the cohort was strong. Among roughly 400 genotyped donors of the cohort, an average of around 240,000 unique TCR beta nucleotide sequences were sequenced per donor, around 18% of them non-productive. The number of donors typed differed by locus, with roughly 629-640 for A, B, C, DRB1 and DQB1, around 500 for DQA1, 600 to 610 for DPA1, and around 450 for DPB1. A later genetic analysis used genome-wide SNP genotypes for about three fifths of the roughly 700 donors, treating that subset as a discovery cohort. Approximately 330 gigabases of sequencing data and around 80 million unique TCR sequences made up an early release that covered nearly 650 HLA-typed donors. Donor age, sex, ethnicity and CMV serostatus were compiled alongside the repertoire data. High-throughput TCR immunosequencing, statistical association of individual TCRs with disease status, and machine learning were combined to predict cytomegalovirus infection status. HLA typing covered class I and class II loci at four-digit resolution. Every discovery cohort repertoire had been produced on one sequencing platform. The T cell repertoires of about 700 subjects were profiled by immunosequencing and related to cytomegalovirus serostatus. Rather than using new phenotypic data, the later analysis identified candidate immune exposures from TCR beta sequences and from how often those sequences occurred across donors. Among the roughly 390 genotyped donors, approximately 82% belonged to the genetic ancestry cluster associated with self-reported Caucasian donors. The aim of the study was to test whether cataloging public T cell receptors could identify signatures of past pathogen exposure. What the authors observed across the whole study: Across donors, most TCR sequences were observed very rarely, whereas some public TCRs were present in many individuals. In a later analysis, HLA-associated TCR beta chains showed more clonal expansion and lower generation probabilities than non-associated chains that were equally common. A total of 164 TCR beta chains were listed by the study as associated with cytomegalovirus. CMV serostatus was the only immune exposure information available for the cohort. Some IMGT-functional V segments, including TRBV6-2 and TRBV6-3, could not be distinguished by the 87-base-pair reads and were therefore excluded. A later genetic analysis reported fewer N-insertions in productive TCRs among donors in an Asian-associated ancestry cluster than the roughly 700-donor mean. A further reported finding was that TCR beta sequences accurately predicted the HLA-A and HLA-B alleles for most subjects in the first cohort. Roughly uniform sequencing depth across donors was assumed in presence/absence analyses, although this assumption may not hold. HLA typing was unavailable for some donors at each locus, so association tests used only the typed subset. Broadly in line with IMGT annotations, most TCR beta V segments showed up in productive rearrangements about 90% or about 30% of the time in an earlier analysis of approximately 600 of the donors. The classifier was reported to diagnose cytomegalovirus status with high specificity and sensitivity in both the original and validation cohorts. The authors suggested that the approach could potentially be generalized to other disease states and immunological phenotypes. Strong co-occurrence of HLA alleles, especially DR and DQ, made assigning TCR associations to individual alleles difficult. A later analysis found that TCR association rates varied across HLA loci, with DRB1 alleles showing the most associated TCRs and HLA-C alleles the fewest. A later analysis reported that several top co-occurrence clusters appeared linked to parvovirus B19, influenza, CMV and Epstein-Barr virus. The cohort was sequenced for TCR beta chains only, and without alpha or paired-chain data the features that could be detected were limited. V-gene and J-gene trimming of TCR beta chains was associated with a missense DCLRE1C variant in a later genetic analysis, and the association was replicated in an independent cohort. According to a later analysis, most CMV-associated TCR beta chains appeared to be HLA-restricted, and the HLA associations seemed to be driven largely by CMV exposure. A later analysis associated approximately 17,000 TCR beta sequences with specific HLA alleles at a false discovery rate of 0.05. A cluster of highly shared sequence variants was judged likely to be a technical artifact of the sequencing pipeline. Linkage disequilibrium might explain the correlated functional status among segregating V segments, but an unknown experimental factor could not be ruled out. A few of the identified cytomegalovirus-associated TCR beta chains were confirmed in vitro to be specific for cytomegalovirus antigens. About 15 rarely observed V segments, including chromosome 9 orphons, were excluded from the earlier analysis of a few hundred of the donors because counts were too low.

With respect to this clone: The antigen it recognizes is unknown. Nothing much larger sits one base from this clone, and base qualities are not available. Other DNA sequences in this sample translate to the same CDR3.

Libraries were constructed by the immunoSEQ multiplex PCR assay. A mixture of 60 forward primers for TCR Vbeta segments and 13 reverse primers for TCR Jbeta segments was used in the multiplex PCR. Amplification of the CDR3 region of rearranged TCR beta genes was performed with a multiplex PCR assay on genomic DNA. On the Illumina HiSeq System, the amplified TCR beta libraries were sequenced as 87-base-pair reads. As for how the authors treated the data: Across the 670 or so repertoires, a later analysis counted some 80 million unique TCR beta chains, roughly 11 million of which were shared by at least two donors. A nearest-neighbor algorithm error-corrected the raw reads and collapsed the reads into unique sequences, merging closely related sequences to remove PCR and sequencing errors. Alignment of CDR3 sequences to IMGT reference sequences was used to assign V, D and J gene segments. For a sequence to be retained, a match of at least six nucleotides to both a V gene segment and a J gene segment was required. Rearrangements were classified as productive when the CDR3 lacked stop codons and remained in frame with V and J, and all other rearrangements were classified as non-productive. CDR3 was defined by IMGT convention, running from the second conserved V-encoded cysteine to the conserved J-encoded phenylalanine. In an earlier analysis of around 640 of the donors, sequences lacking an unambiguous match to a single V gene segment were excluded. In an earlier analysis of 587 of the donors, V segments were called functional above 56.7% productive rearrangements and were called segregating when the between-donor standard deviation exceeded 5%. A statistical classification framework was built for diagnosing cytomegalovirus status from the catalog of TCR beta chain sequences. V and J gene assignment, in a later analysis, came from comparing TCR nucleotide sequences with IMGT/GENE-DB human TR gene sequences. The TCRdist pipeline was used in a later analysis to assign CDR3 sequences and most-parsimonious VDJ recombination scenarios. In a later analysis, every TCR beta chain was defined by the combination of its CDR3 amino acid sequence and its V-gene family, and reads without a unique V-gene family were dropped. To address suspected cross-contamination and a sequencing artifact, a later analysis removed 450 to 700 highly shared, low-generation-probability nucleotide sequences. A later analysis calculated a clonal expansion index for each public chain from normalized within-repertoire ranks of inferred template counts. A later analysis computed generation probabilities with a VDJ recombination model fitted to out-of-frame rearrangements, and checked the results against IGoR. Hypergeometric tests were used in a later analysis to score TCR-TCR, TCR-HLA and TCR-CMV co-occurrence, with a repertoire-size bias correction applied to the TCR pairs. False discovery rates were estimated in a later analysis by permuting HLA or CMV assignments 20 times. In a later analysis, co-occurring TCRs were grouped using DBSCAN, with TCRdist sequence similarity added in when clustering inside HLA-allele-positive subsets. Repertoires with fewer than 30,000 or more than 120,000 public chains, plus five repertoires with anomalous nucleotide sharing, were excluded from co-occurrence clustering. What TCRdb holds here is the immuneACCESS table cut down to in-frame rearrangements. Part of the clones is not present; checked against another copy, under half of the missing clones reflect an unresolved V gene, and the others are unexplained. That table gives V, J and clone size, and the DNA gave D and trimming. Recorded for this sample are 150,000 to 200,000 clones; 75% to 85% of them occurred a single time. The ten top clones hold 2% to 2.5% of the sample.

The cohort comprised 710 or so healthy bone marrow donors. At the time of sampling, all cohort members were nominally healthy, though unrecorded immune exposures were likely present. The donor tested CMV seronegative, placing the donor among the roughly 400 seronegative members of the cohort. Each donor provided a peripheral blood sample, and peripheral blood mononuclear cells were used for TCR beta sequencing. Genomic DNA was extracted from the blood cell samples with the Qiagen DNeasy Blood Extraction Kit. The CDR3 spans 15 residues, from the cysteine through the phenylalanine. The read is trimmed to its CDR3 DNA, 45 bases read in frame from base 1. Trimming costs V 0 bases and J 7 bases, and their ends lie 14 bases apart. The germline V gene gives CDR1 as SGDLS and CDR2 as YYNGEE.

The TCR originated in a woman in her thirties in good health and CMV-seronegative. The chain was built from TRBV9 and TRBJ2-1; TRBD2 is a weak D gene call, 6 bases matching. The sequenced sample consisted of PBMCs. The sequenced DNA is TGTGCCAGCAGCGTAGGTGGCGGGGTGGGGAATGAGCAGTTCTTC. This codes for CASSVGGGVGNEQFF.